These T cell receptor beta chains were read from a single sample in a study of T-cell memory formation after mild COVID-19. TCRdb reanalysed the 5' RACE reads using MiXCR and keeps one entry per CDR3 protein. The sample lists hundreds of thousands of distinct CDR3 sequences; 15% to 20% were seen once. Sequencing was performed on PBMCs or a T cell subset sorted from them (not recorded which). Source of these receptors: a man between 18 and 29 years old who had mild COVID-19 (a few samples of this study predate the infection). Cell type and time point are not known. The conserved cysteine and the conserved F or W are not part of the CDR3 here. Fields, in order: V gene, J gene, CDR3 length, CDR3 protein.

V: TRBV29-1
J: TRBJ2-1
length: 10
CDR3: SARAGENEQF

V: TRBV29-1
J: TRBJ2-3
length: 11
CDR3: SVRGQGSDTQY

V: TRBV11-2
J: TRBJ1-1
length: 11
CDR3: ASSLGRILEAF

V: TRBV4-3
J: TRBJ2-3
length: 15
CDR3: ASSPGSGAGRTDTQY

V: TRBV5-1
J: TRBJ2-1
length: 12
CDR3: ASSAGALENEQF

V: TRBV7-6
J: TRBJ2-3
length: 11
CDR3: ASSSPGTDTQY

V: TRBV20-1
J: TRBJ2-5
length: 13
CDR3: SARPGGSSSETQY

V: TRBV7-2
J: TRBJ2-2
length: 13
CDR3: ASSLRTENTGELF

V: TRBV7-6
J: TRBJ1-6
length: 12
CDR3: ASSPRQINSPLH

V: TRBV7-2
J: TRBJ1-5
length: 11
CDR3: ASSFLANQPQH

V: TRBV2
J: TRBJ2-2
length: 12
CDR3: ASQGSVDTGELF

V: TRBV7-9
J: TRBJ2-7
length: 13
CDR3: ASSKGQGLMYEQY

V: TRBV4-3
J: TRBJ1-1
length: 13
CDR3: ASSQEIPMGTEAF

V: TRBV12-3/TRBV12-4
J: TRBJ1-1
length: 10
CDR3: AAVRGNTEAF

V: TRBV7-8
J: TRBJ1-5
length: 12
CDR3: ASSAREGNQPQH

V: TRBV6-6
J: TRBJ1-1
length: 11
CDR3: ASTVSSGTEAF

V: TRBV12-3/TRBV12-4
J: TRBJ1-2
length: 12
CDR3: ASSPDTTGLGYT

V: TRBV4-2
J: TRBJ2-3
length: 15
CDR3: ASSQGISAVFTDTQY

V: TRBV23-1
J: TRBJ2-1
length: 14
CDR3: ASSQELAGGVNEQF

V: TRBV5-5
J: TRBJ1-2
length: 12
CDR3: ASSLGQESYGYT

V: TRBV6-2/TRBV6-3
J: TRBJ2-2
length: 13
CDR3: ASSYPRGRAGELF

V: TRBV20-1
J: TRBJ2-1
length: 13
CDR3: SARPLAVSYNEQF

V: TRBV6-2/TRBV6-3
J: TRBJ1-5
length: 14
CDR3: ASSRADAASNQPQH

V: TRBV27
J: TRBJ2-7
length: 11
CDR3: ASSLGDMYEQY

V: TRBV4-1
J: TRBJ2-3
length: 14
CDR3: ASSPFSSGSLDTQY

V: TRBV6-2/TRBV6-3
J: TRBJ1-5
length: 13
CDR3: ASSAEGGGYQPQH

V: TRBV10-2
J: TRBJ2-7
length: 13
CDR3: ASSEWQGYSNEQY

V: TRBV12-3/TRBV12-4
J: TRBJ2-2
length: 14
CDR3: ASSFIRVREVGELF

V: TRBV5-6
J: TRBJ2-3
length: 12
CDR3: ASSFGTGTQTQY

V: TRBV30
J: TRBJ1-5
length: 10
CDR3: AWKQGDQPQH

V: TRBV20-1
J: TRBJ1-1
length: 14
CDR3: SARASAGDAGTEAF

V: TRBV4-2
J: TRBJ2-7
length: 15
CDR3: ASSQVPWTSGGSEQY